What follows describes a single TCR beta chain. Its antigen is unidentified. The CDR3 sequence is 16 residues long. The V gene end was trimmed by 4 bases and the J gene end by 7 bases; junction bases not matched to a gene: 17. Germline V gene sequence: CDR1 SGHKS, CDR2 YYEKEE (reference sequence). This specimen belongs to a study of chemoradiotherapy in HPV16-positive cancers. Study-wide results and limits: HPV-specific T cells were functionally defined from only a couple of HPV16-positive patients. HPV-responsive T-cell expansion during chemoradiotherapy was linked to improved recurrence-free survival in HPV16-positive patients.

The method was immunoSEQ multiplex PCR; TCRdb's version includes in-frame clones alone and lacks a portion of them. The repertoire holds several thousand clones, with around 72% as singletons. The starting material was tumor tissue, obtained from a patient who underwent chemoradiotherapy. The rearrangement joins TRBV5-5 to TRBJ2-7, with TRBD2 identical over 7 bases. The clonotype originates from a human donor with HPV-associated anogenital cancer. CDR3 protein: CASSVDPSGAIREQYF. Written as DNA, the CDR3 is TGTGCCAGCAGCGTAGACCCCAGCGGGGCGATTAGGGAGCAGTACTTC.